This T cell receptor beta chain was profiled in a study of long-term antiretroviral therapy in people with HIV. Turning to the study itself: In the earliest collections, sampling predates the 2015 immediate-ART recommendation by about a decade.

CDR1 and CDR2 (germline): MNHEY, SVGAGI. The CDR3 runs to 12 residues. V shed 4 bases and J shed 3 bases, with 7 bases lying between them. Version v3.0 of the immunoSEQ assay ran at survey level. The repertoire was sequenced with immunoSEQ multiplex PCR; TCRdb's copy has only in-frame clones and lacks some. The sample shows under 25,000 clones, 86% of them seen only once. This clone appeared a few times. Its antigen is still unknown. General study results and limits: It was observed that HIV repertoires exhibited narrower CDR3 length ranges than controls. Pre-ART expanded TRB clones stayed dominant throughout, though often decreasing after ART.

Each HIV-infected participant was given treatment in the United States. The origin of this receptor is a man in his 60s with HIV. Sample: unsorted PBMCs, taken 1.3 years after starting antiretroviral therapy. The rearrangement joins TRBV6-5 to TRBJ2-7; no definite D call. The CDR3 reads CASSSTGYEQYF. CDR3 sequence (DNA): TGTGCCAGCAGTTCTACGGGCTACGAGCAGTACTTC.